The present TCR beta chain was sequenced within a study of memory CD4+ T cells and cytomegalovirus serostatus. Single viable CD3+CD4+CD8-CD45RO+ cells were sorted as the memory CD4+ T cells. Serum IgG to CMV pp150, pp28, p38 and p52 defined serostatus. Profiled with immunoSEQ multiplex PCR; TCRdb holds only in-frame clones, not every one. The sample has 54,000 or so clones, 80% to 85% seen once; the top ten hold approximately 0.99%. V was pared by 2 bases and J by 2 bases, with 8 bases of the junction left unmatched. The CDR3 is 16 amino acids. Germline CDR1 and CDR2: SGHRS and YFSETQ. V is TRBV5-1 and J is TRBJ2-5; 8 nucleotides align to TRBD2. This sequence was found in an adult in good health and CMV-seronegative. The sequenced sample consisted of memory CD4+ T cells from blood. In nucleotides, the CDR3 is TGCGCCAGCAGCTTTAACGGGAGGGTAGGACAAGAGACCCAGTACTTC. Translated: CASSFNGRVGQETQYF.